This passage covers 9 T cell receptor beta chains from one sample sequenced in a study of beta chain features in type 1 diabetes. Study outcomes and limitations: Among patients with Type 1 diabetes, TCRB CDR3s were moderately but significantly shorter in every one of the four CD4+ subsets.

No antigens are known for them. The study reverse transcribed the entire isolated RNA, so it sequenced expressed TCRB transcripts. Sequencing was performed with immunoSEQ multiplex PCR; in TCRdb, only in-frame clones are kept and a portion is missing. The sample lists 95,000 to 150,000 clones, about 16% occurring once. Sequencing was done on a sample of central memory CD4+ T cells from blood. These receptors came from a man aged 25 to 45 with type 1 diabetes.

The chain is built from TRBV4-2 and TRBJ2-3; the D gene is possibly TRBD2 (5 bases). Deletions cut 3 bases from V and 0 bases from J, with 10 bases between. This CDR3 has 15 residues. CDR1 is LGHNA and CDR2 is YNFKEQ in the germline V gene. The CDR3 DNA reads TGTGCCAGCAGCCAGGAGGACGGTAGCACAGATACGCAGTATTTT. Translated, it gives CASSQEDGSTDTQYF.

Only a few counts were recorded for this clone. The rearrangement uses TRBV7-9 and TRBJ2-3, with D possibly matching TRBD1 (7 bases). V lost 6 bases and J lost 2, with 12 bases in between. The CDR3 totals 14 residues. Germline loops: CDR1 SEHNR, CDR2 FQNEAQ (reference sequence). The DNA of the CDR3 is TGTGCCAGCAGTCCCAGGGGGGACACAGATACGCAGTATTTT. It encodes CASSPRGDTDTQYF. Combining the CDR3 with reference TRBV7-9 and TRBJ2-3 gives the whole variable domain DTGVSQNPRHKITKRGQNVTFRCDPISEHNRLYWYRQTLGQGPEFLTYFQNEAQLEKSRLLSDRFSAERPKGSFSTLEIQRTEQGDSAMYLCASSPRGDTDTQYFGPGTRLTVL.

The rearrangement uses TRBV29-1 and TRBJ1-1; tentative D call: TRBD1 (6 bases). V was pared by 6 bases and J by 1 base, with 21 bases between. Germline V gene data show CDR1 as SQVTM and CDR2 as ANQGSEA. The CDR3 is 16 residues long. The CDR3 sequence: CSVGRRQASANTEAFF. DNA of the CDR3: TGCAGCGTGGGAAGACGACAGGCATCGGCGAACACTGAAGCTTTCTTT.

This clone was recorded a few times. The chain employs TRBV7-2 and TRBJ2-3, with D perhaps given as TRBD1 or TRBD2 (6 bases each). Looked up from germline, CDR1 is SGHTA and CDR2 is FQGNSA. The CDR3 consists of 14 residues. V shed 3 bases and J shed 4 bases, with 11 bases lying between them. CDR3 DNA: TGTGCCAGCAGCTTCGACGGGGGCTCAGATACGCAGTATTTT. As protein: CASSFDGGSDTQYF.

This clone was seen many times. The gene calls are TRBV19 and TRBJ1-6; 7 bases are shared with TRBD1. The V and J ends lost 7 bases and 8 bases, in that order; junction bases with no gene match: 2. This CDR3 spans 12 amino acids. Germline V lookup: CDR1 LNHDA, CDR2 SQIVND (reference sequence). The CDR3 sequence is CASNDRDSPLHF. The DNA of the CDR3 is TGTGCCAGTAATGACAGGGATTCACCCCTCCACTTT. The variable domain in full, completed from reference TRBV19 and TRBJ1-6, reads DGGITQSPKYLFRKEGQNVTLSCEQNLNHDAMYWYRQDPGQGLRLIYYSQIVNDFQKGDIAEGYSVSREKKESFPLTVTSAQKNPTAFYLCASNDRDSPLHFGNGTRLTVT.

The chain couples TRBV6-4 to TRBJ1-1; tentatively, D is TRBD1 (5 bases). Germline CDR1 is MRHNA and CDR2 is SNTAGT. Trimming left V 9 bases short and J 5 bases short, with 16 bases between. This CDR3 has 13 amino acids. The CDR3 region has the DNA TGTGCCAGTCACGTATCAGGGAGGACTGAAGCTTTCTTT. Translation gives CASHVSGRTEAFF.

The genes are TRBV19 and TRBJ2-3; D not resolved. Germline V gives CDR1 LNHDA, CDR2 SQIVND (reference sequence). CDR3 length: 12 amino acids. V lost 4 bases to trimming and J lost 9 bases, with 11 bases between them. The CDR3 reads CASSSRTETQYF. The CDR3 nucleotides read TGTGCCAGTAGTAGCAGGACGGAAACGCAGTATTTT.

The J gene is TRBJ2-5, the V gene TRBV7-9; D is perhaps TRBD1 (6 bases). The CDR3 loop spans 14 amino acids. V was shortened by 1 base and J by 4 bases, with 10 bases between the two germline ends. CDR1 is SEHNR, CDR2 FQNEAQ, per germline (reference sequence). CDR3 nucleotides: TGTGCCAGCAGCTTAGAGGTCAGGGGAGAGACCCAGTACTTC. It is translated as CASSLEVRGETQYF.

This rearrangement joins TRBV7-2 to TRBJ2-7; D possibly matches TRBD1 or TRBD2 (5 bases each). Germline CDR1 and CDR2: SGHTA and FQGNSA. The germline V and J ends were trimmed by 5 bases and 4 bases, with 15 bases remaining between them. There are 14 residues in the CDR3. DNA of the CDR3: TGTGCCAGCAGCCTAACCTACAGGACTTACGAGCAGTACTTC. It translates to CASSLTYRTYEQYF. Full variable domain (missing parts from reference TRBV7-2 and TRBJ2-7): GAGVSQSPSNKVTEKGKDVELRCDPISGHTALYWYRQSLGQGLEFLIYFQGNSAPDKSGLPSDRFSAERTGGSVSTLTIQRTQQEDSAVYLCASSLTYRTYEQYFGPGTRLTVT.